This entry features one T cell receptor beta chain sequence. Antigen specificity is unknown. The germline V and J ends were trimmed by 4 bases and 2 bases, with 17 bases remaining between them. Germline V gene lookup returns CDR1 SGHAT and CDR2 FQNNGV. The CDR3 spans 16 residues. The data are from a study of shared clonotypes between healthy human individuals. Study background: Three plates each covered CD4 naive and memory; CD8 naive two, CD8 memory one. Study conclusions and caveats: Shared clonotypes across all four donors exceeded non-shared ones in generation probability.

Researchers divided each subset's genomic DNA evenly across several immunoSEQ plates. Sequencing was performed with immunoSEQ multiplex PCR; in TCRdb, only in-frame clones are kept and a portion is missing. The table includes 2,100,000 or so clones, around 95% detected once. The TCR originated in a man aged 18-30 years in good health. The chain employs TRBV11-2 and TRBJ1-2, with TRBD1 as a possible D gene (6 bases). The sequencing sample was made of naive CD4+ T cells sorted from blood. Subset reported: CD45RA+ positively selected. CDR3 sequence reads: CASSSDYRAPNYGYTF. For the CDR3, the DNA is TGTGCCAGCAGCTCCGATTACAGGGCGCCGAACTATGGCTACACCTTC.